The 20 T cell receptor beta chains presented below share a single source sample, sequenced in a study of cytomegalovirus exposure and HLA in healthy donors. This PCR relied on a set of 60 Vbeta primers and 13 Jbeta primers. The method was immunoSEQ multiplex PCR; TCRdb's version includes in-frame clones alone and lacks a portion of them. The sample lists under 100,000 clones; around three quarters were seen once. The source material was PBMCs. All receptors derive from a woman aged 50 to 65 in good health and CMV-seropositive.

This clone was detected once. The rearrangement uses TRBV5-5 and TRBJ2-3; the D gene is possibly TRBD1 (6 bases). This CDR3 comprises 16 residues. The germline gives CDR1 SGHKS, CDR2 YYEKEE (reference sequence). The V and J ends lost 5 bases and 0 bases respectively, with 16 bases between them. The DNA for the CDR3 is TGTGCCAGCAGTTATGTGGGGGACACCAGCACAGATACGCAGTATTTT. Translation gives CASSYVGDTSTDTQYF.

V gene TRBV7-8 combines with J gene TRBJ2-1; 7 nucleotides line up with TRBD2. This CDR3 spans 14 amino acids. The germline V gene has CDR1 SGHVS and CDR2 FQNEAQ. The trim removed 5 bases at V and 4 bases at J, leaving 5 bases unmatched. The CDR3 here is CASSALATYNEQFF. DNA of the CDR3: TGTGCCAGCAGCGCACTAGCGACGTACAATGAGCAGTTCTTC.

The chain couples TRBV7-6 to TRBJ1-1, with D hard to call. Germline lookup yields CDR1 SGHVS and CDR2 FNYEAQ. The CDR3 is made up of 16 amino acids. V was cut by 5 bases and J by 0 bases, with 16 bases left in between. The DNA of the CDR3 is TGTGCCAGCAGCACTCGCGGGGTGTGGATGAACACTGAAGCTTTCTTT. Translation: CASSTRGVWMNTEAFF.

This clone was detected only a few times. As DNA, the CDR3 is TGTGCCAGCAGGGGGACAGGGTACTACGAGCAGTACTTC. It yields the protein CASRGTGYYEQYF. The chain recombines TRBV6-5 with TRBJ2-7; 9 nucleotides match TRBD1. V shed 6 bases and J 3 bases; nucleotides not matched to a gene: 3. Germline CDR1 reads MNHEY; CDR2 reads SVGAGI. The CDR3 extends over 13 amino acids.

V usage is TRBV7-3 and J usage is TRBJ2-1; D might be TRBD2 (7 bases). V lost 5 bases and J 5 bases, leaving 19 bases between the germline ends. The CDR3 totals 16 residues. The germline V gene has CDR1 SGHTA and CDR2 FQGTGA. As DNA, the CDR3 is TGTGCCAGCAGCCAGAGGGGGGGCGAGATTAACAATGAGCAGTTCTTC. Encoded protein: CASSQRGGEINNEQFF.

This clone was detected only a few times. This chain links TRBV7-8 with TRBJ1-1; TRBD1 might be the D (6 bases). Trimming pared 0 bases from V and 7 bases from J, leaving 6 bases between. Germline values: CDR1 SGHVS, CDR2 FQNEAQ. The CDR3 has 12 residues. CDR3 sequence: CASSLATGEAFF. In nucleotides, the CDR3 is TGTGCCAGCAGCTTAGCGACAGGTGAAGCTTTCTTT.

A single count supports this clone. This rearrangement joins TRBV5-6 to TRBJ2-3, with 7 bases fitting TRBD1. Germline assignment: CDR1 SGHDT and CDR2 YYEEEE. There are 16 residues in the CDR3. Losses at the gene ends were 0 bases for V and 8 bases for J; bases not matched to a gene: 12. Written as DNA, the CDR3 is TGTGCCAGCAGCTTGGCCCATACAGGGGTTGGAGGTACGCAGTATTTT. Its protein product is CASSLAHTGVGGTQYF.

The CDR3 sequence: CASSLSPGGGQPQHF. The CDR3 coding sequence is TGTGCCAGCAGTTTATCACCCGGGGGAGGTCAGCCCCAGCATTTT. The V call is TRBV27, the J call TRBJ1-5; D is possibly TRBD1 (5 bases). The CDR3 is 15 residues long. Germline V gene lookup returns CDR1 MNHEY and CDR2 SMNVEV (reference sequence). The ends were cut back, 0 bases at V and 6 bases at J, with 12 bases in the middle.

The genes are TRBV5-1 and TRBJ2-1, with 7 bases aligning to TRBD1. Germline-derived CDR1 and CDR2 are SGHRS and YFSETQ. The length of the CDR3 is 17 residues. The V segment lost 3 bases and the J segment 0 bases; nucleotides outside the gene matches: 9. This CDR3 reads CASSSAYRGFSYNEQFF. DNA of the CDR3: TGCGCCAGCAGCTCAGCATACAGGGGCTTCTCCTACAATGAGCAGTTCTTC.

The chain employs TRBV7-2 and TRBJ2-3; possibly TRBD1 for D (6 bases). The CDR3 is 14 amino acids. Germline V CDR1 and CDR2: SGHTA, FQGNSA. V was cut by 4 bases and J by 2 bases, with 10 bases left in between. The CDR3 reads CASSSGQFTDTQYF. Written as DNA, the CDR3 is TGTGCCAGCAGCTCAGGACAGTTCACAGATACGCAGTATTTT.

The J gene is TRBJ2-5, the V gene TRBV29-1; no clear D gene. This CDR3 region has 11 residues. Per the germline V gene, CDR1 is SQVTM and CDR2 is ANQGSEA. The V gene lost 4 bases and the J gene lost 4 bases, with 7 bases spanning the gap. CDR3 residues: CSVVVRETQYF. CDR3 sequence (DNA): TGCAGCGTTGTAGTGAGAGAGACCCAGTACTTC.

The gene calls are TRBV7-2 and TRBJ2-1, with a possible D match to TRBD1 (7 bases). This CDR3 comprises 15 residues. Germline CDR1 is SGHTA and CDR2 is FQGNSA. The V end lost 5 bases, the J end lost 4 bases, and 15 bases lay between the germline ends. The CDR3 sequence is CASSPDRTTYNEQFF. In nucleotides, the CDR3 is TGTGCCAGCAGCCCGGACAGGACTACTTACAATGAGCAGTTCTTC.

V gene TRBV29-1 combines with J gene TRBJ2-3; 8 bases map to TRBD1. Trimming took 4 bases from V and 8 from J; bases not matched to a gene: 5. The CDR3 has 12 residues. The germline V gene has CDR1 SQVTM and CDR2 ANQGSEA. CDR3 in amino acids: CSVVQGAGTQYF. CDR3 sequence (DNA): TGCAGCGTTGTTCAGGGGGCGGGTACGCAGTATTTT.

This chain links TRBV5-1 with TRBJ2-3, with 16 bases fitting TRBD2. V was clipped by 4 bases and J by 4 bases; unmatched bases: 6. Looked up from germline, CDR1 is SGHRS and CDR2 is YFSETQ. The CDR3 has 17 residues. The CDR3 DNA is TGCGCCAGCAGCACGGGACTAGCGGGAGGGCCGTCAGATACGCAGTATTTT. It translates to CASSTGLAGGPSDTQYF.

The rearrangement links TRBV29-1 to TRBJ2-7; 11 nucleotides agree with TRBD2. The J segment lost 7 bases and the V segment lost 5 bases, leaving 10 bases of the junction unmatched. This CDR3 contains 14 residues. Germline V gene lookup returns CDR1 SQVTM and CDR2 ANQGSEA. The CDR3, as DNA: TGCAGCGTTCAGACTAGCGGGGTCGACTCAGAGCAGTACTTC. Its protein is CSVQTSGVDSEQYF.

CDR3 DNA: TGTGCCAGCAGCTTAGATCGTGGGGAGTCGGCTTTCTTT. Protein: CASSLDRGESAFF. The V gene is TRBV11-2, the J gene TRBJ1-1; D call uncertain. The CDR3 covers 13 residues. Trimming removed 0 bases from V and 11 bases from J, with 13 bases in between. Germline V gene data show CDR1 as SGHAT and CDR2 as FQNNGV.

The gene calls are TRBV4-1 and TRBJ2-7, with D perhaps TRBD1 (6 bases). In germline, CDR1 is MGHRA, CDR2 YSYEKL. Trimming cost V 3 bases and J 5 bases, with 14 bases left between them. The CDR3 has 14 amino acids. The chain's CDR3 is CASSHGGAGHEQYF. Here the CDR3 DNA reads TGCGCCAGCAGCCATGGGGGCGCTGGCCACGAGCAGTACTTC.

Only a few counts were recorded for this clone. The V gene is TRBV19, the J gene TRBJ2-4; the D gene is possibly TRBD2 (5 bases). The V end was cut by 2 bases, the J end by 1 base, with 15 bases between. CDR1 is LNHDA and CDR2 is SQIVND in the germline V gene (reference sequence). There are 17 residues in the CDR3. The DNA of the CDR3 is TGTGCCAGTAGTATATACGAGGGTGGATTGGCCAAAAACATTCAGTACTTC. This sequence encodes CASSIYEGGLAKNIQYF.

This clone was detected a few times. V is TRBV27 and J is TRBJ2-2, with D perhaps matching TRBD2 (6 bases). V was shortened by 5 bases and J by 1 base, with 17 bases between the two germline ends. The CDR3 covers 17 residues. Germline CDR1 reads MNHEY; CDR2 reads SMNVEV (reference sequence). As DNA, the CDR3 is TGTGCCAGCAGTGACCCGGGACTCCCCGGGAACACCGGGGAGCTGTTTTTT. Residues: CASSDPGLPGNTGELFF.

The chain recombines TRBV5-6 with TRBJ2-7; 9 nucleotides line up with TRBD2. The V gene end was trimmed by 9 bases and the J gene end by 3 bases; junction bases not matched to a gene: 10. Germline-derived CDR1 and CDR2 are SGHDT and YYEEEE. This CDR3 is 14 amino acids long. The CDR3 DNA reads TGTGCCACCCAGAAGGCGGGAGGGTTCTACGAGCAGTACTTC. It yields the protein CATQKAGGFYEQYF. Full variable domain (outside the CDR3, taken from reference TRBV5-6 and TRBJ2-7): DAGVTQSPTHLIKTRGQQVTLRCSPKSGHDTVSWYQQALGQGPQFIFQYYEEEERQRGNFPDRFSGHQFPNYSSELNVNALLLGDSALYLCATQKAGGFYEQYFGPGTRLTVT.